A selection of T cell receptor beta chains follows, all from one sample in a study of technical replicates of blood from a handful of donors. Data came from immunoSEQ multiplex PCR; TCRdb stores just in-frame clones and leaves some out. The sample consists of roughly 72,000 clones, around nine tenths of them appearing once. Specimen: T cells isolated from PBMCs. The receptors derive from a human donor in good health. The CDR3 runs from the conserved cysteine through the conserved F or W. Each record gives: J gene, V gene, clone size, D gene, CDR3 DNA, CDR3 protein. D genes are given only for firm matches. The listing skips clone size in some rows; elsewhere it reads once, few, many or a size class.

TRBJ1-4 | TRBV6-1 | - | TRBD1 | TGTGCCAGCAGTGAAGGTTCCAGGACAGGGGTCATGAGGACTAATGAAAAACTGTTTTTT | CASSEGSRTGVMRTNEKLFF
TRBJ1-5 | TRBV6-1 | - | - | TGTGCCAGCAGTGAGCCAGGGGATGATTTTCAGCCCCAGCATTTT | CASSEPGDDFQPQHF
TRBJ1-2 | TRBV10-1 | - | - | TGCGCCAGCAGTGAGTCTTCAGCTAGCTATGGCTACACCTTC | CASSESSASYGYTF
TRBJ2-2 | TRBV7-9 | - | - | TGTGCCACTATTACAGAAACTTTTTCCGGGGAGCTGTTTTTT | CATITETFSGELFF
TRBJ1-2 | TRBV18 | - | - | TGTGCCAGCTCACCACCGACAGAAAACTATGGCTACACCTTC | CASSPPTENYGYTF
TRBJ2-7 | TRBV5-1 | - | TRBD2 | TGCGCCAGCAGTTTGACTAGCGGATACGAGCAGTACTTC | CASSLTSGYEQYF
TRBJ1-2 | TRBV30 | - | - | TGTGCCTTAGGACAGCTCGATATACTCTATGGCTACACCTTC | CALGQLDILYGYTF
TRBJ1-1 | TRBV10-3 | - | TRBD1 | TGTGCCATCAGGACAGGGGAGGGGAACACTGAAGCTTTCTTT | CAIRTGEGNTEAFF
TRBJ2-1 | TRBV27 | few | - | TGTGCCAGCAGTTTAACAGGGTATGGGCAGTTCTTC | CASSLTGYGQFF
TRBJ1-5 | TRBV4-1 | - | TRBD1 | TGCGCCAGCAGCCAAGCCCAGGGGGCTAGTCAGCCCCAGCATTTT | CASSQAQGASQPQHF
TRBJ1-2 | TRBV28 | once | - | TGTGCCAGCTTAAGACAGGATTATTATGGCTACACCTTC | CASLRQDYYGYTF
TRBJ2-1 | TRBV27 | - | - | TGTGCCAGCAGTTTATTGGGTTCCAGGGAGCAGTTCTTC | CASSLLGSREQFF
TRBJ2-7 | TRBV28 | - | TRBD2 | TGTGCCAGCAGTTCGACTAGCGGGGTTACCTACGAGCAGTACTTC | CASSSTSGVTYEQYF
TRBJ1-2 | TRBV27 | - | - | TGTGCCAGCAGACCGGACAGAGTGGTTTATGGCTACACCTTC | CASRPDRVVYGYTF
TRBJ1-1 | TRBV5-1 | - | TRBD1 | TGCGCCAGCAGCTTAGGACAGGGGGCTTTCGCTGAAGCTTTCTTT | CASSLGQGAFAEAFF
TRBJ2-7 | TRBV30 | - | - | TGTGCCTGGAGTGTGACACTTACCCACGACGAGCAGTACTTC | CAWSVTLTHDEQYF
TRBJ1-1 | TRBV25-1 | - | - | TGTGCCAGTACACAGGGTCTGGGCACTGAAGCTTTCTTT | CASTQGLGTEAFF
TRBJ1-2 | TRBV11-2 | - | - | TGTGCCAGCAGCTTAGATGGGGACTTTAACTATGGCTACACCTTC | CASSLDGDFNYGYTF
TRBJ2-2 | TRBV30 | - | - | TGTGCCTGGAGTCGACTAACATACACCGGGGAGCTGTTTTTT | CAWSRLTYTGELFF
TRBJ2-7 | TRBV5-6 | once | TRBD2 | TGTGCCAGCAGCGCTACTAGCGACTCCCGGCGTGAGCAGTACTTC | CASSATSDSRREQYF
TRBJ2-1 | TRBV7-3 | - | TRBD2 | TGTGCCAGCAGCTCTCACGGGCTAGCGGAGGGATACAATGAGCAGTTCTTC | CASSSHGLAEGYNEQFF
TRBJ1-1 | TRBV18 | - | TRBD1 | TGTGCCAGCTCAGTTCAACAGGGGGCTAAGGTTGAAGCTTTCTTT | CASSVQQGAKVEAFF
TRBJ1-1 | TRBV9 | few | TRBD1 | TGTGCCAGCAGCGTAACCGGGACAGGGTATGAAGCTTTCTTT | CASSVTGTGYEAFF
TRBJ1-5 | TRBV6-5 | - | - | TGTGCCAGCAGCTACGAGGGCAATCAGCCCCAGCATTTT | CASSYEGNQPQHF
TRBJ2-2 | TRBV15 | - | TRBD2 | TGTGCCACCAGCATAGAGGGTCGGCGGGAGGGCAACGGGGAGCTGTTTTTT | CATSIEGRREGNGELFF
TRBJ1-2 | TRBV2 | - | - | TGTGCCAGCACTGGACACCCCCGAGGCTACACCTTC | CASTGHPRGYTF
TRBJ2-1 | TRBV4-1 | - | TRBD2 | TGCGCCAGCAGCCAAGAGTTATCAGCGGGAGTTTCTTGGGAGCAGTTCTTC | CASSQELSAGVSWEQFF
TRBJ1-5 | TRBV30 | - | TRBD1 | TGTGCCTGGGGGGCGGACAGGGGAGCGCCCCAGCATTTT | CAWGADRGAPQHF
TRBJ2-1 | TRBV27 | - | - | TGTGCCAGCAGTTACAGTCGCAATGAGCAGTTCTTC | CASSYSRNEQFF
TRBJ2-1 | TRBV11-3 | - | TRBD2 | TGTGCCAGCAGCTTAGCTTTGGTAGCGGGAGAGGAGCAGTTCTTC | CASSLALVAGEEQFF
TRBJ2-7 | TRBV5-1 | few | - | TGCGCCAGCAGGGACAGCTCCTACGAGCAGTACTTC | CASRDSSYEQYF
TRBJ2-7 | TRBV7-2 | - | - | TGTGCCAGCAGCTTAGCTTACGGGAGAAACTACGAGCAGTACTTC | CASSLAYGRNYEQYF
TRBJ1-1 | TRBV5-1 | - | - | TGCGCCAGCAGCTCGGTAGGGGGAACGGGGACTGAAGCTTTCTTT | CASSSVGGTGTEAFF
TRBJ2-5 | TRBV7-9 | - | TRBD1 | TGTGCCAGCAGCTTAACAGGGGGCGCGGAGACCCAGTACTTC | CASSLTGGAETQYF
TRBJ2-7 | TRBV7-9 | - | - | TGTGCCAGCAGCACTGTCCTAGGAGCGGTGGGGTTCTACGAGCAGTACTTC | CASSTVLGAVGFYEQYF
TRBJ1-1 | TRBV2 | few | - | TGTGCCAGCAGTGGGGAGGTGGGCACTGAAGCTTTCTTT | CASSGEVGTEAFF
TRBJ2-3 | TRBV7-3 | - | TRBD2 | TGTGCCAGCAGCACTAGCGGGATAGCAGATACGCAGTATTTT | CASSTSGIADTQYF
TRBJ2-1 | TRBV28 | once | TRBD1 | TGTGCCAGCAGTTTCGGTCAGGGGGCTTACAATGAGCAGTTCTTC | CASSFGQGAYNEQFF
TRBJ2-3 | TRBV5-1 | - | TRBD1 | TGCGCCAGCAGCCTGGCAGGGGGCTCAGGCACAGATACGCAGTATTTT | CASSLAGGSGTDTQYF
TRBJ2-1 | TRBV28 | - | - | TGTGCCTTGGCTCCGGGAGCGCGAAATGAGCAGTTCTTC | CALAPGARNEQFF
TRBJ2-2 | TRBV11-3 | - | TRBD2 | TGTGCCAGCAGCAATGGACTAGCGGGAGGATCCGGGGAGCTGTTTTTT | CASSNGLAGGSGELFF
TRBJ2-2 | TRBV10-3 | - | - | TGTGCCATCAGTAGTAAAAGCGACGGGGAGCTGTTTTTT | CAISSKSDGELFF
TRBJ1-2 | TRBV6-5 | few | - | TGTGCCAGCAGTTACTCGGGCCCCTATGGCTACACCTTC | CASSYSGPYGYTF
TRBJ2-5 | TRBV6-6 | - | TRBD2 | TGTGCCAGCAGCGCAGATGGCGGGGGACAAGAGACCCAGTACTTC | CASSADGGGQETQYF
TRBJ1-1 | TRBV27 | - | - | TGTGCCAGCAGTTTGGGGGGGACAATCACTGAAGCTTTCTTT | CASSLGGTITEAFF
TRBJ2-7 | TRBV29-1 | - | TRBD1 | TGCAGCGTGTGGGACAGGGAGAACGAGCAGTACTTC | CSVWDRENEQYF
TRBJ1-1 | TRBV27 | - | TRBD1 | TGTGCCAGCGGGACAGGGCCGAACACTGAAGCTTTCTTT | CASGTGPNTEAFF
TRBJ1-1 | TRBV11-3 | - | - | TGTGCCAGCAGCCCTGGGGCTTGGGACACTGAAGCTTTCTTT | CASSPGAWDTEAFF
TRBJ1-1 | TRBV7-9 | - | TRBD1 | TGTGCCAGCAGTACGGGACAGCGTGAAGCTTTCTTT | CASSTGQREAFF
TRBJ2-7 | TRBV9 | - | - | TGTGCCCTCCCCGGCCCCGGACAGTACGAGCAGTACTTC | CALPGPGQYEQYF
TRBJ2-7 | TRBV11-3 | - | - | TGTGCCAGCAGCTTAGTGGCGGGGAGCTCCTACGAGCAGTACTTC | CASSLVAGSSYEQYF
TRBJ1-2 | TRBV9 | - | - | TGTGCCAGCTCCGGACAAGAGTCCTATGGCTACACCTTC | CASSGQESYGYTF
TRBJ1-1 | TRBV7-9 | - | - | TGTGCCAGCAGCTTAATTCGGGCGGGGGAAGCTTTCTTT | CASSLIRAGEAFF
TRBJ2-7 | TRBV7-9 | - | - | TGTGCCAGCAGCTCCCGTTCCCTCGGCTACGAGCAGTACTTC | CASSSRSLGYEQYF
TRBJ2-6 | TRBV6-6 | - | TRBD1 | TGTGCCAGCAGGTTACAGGGGGCAGATGGGGCCAACGTCCTGACTTTC | CASRLQGADGANVLTF
TRBJ2-6 | TRBV7-2 | once | - | TGTGCCAGCAGCTGGGCCCTTTCTGGGGCCAACGTCCTGACTTTC | CASSWALSGANVLTF
TRBJ2-7 | TRBV7-6 | - | TRBD1 | TGTGCCAGCAGCGCCGTGGCAGGGGGTTTATACGAGCAGTACTTC | CASSAVAGGLYEQYF
TRBJ2-2 | TRBV7-9 | - | - | TGTGCCAGCAGCCTAGAGAGGATGAACACCGGGGAGCTGTTTTTT | CASSLERMNTGELFF
TRBJ1-3 | TRBV10-3 | - | - | TGTGCCATCACCGATCAGGGAGGTGGAAACACCATATATTTT | CAITDQGGGNTIYF
TRBJ1-1 | TRBV9 | - | - | TGTGCCAGCAGCGCTGGACCTCAAGGACGGACTAACACTGAAGCTTTCTTT | CASSAGPQGRTNTEAFF